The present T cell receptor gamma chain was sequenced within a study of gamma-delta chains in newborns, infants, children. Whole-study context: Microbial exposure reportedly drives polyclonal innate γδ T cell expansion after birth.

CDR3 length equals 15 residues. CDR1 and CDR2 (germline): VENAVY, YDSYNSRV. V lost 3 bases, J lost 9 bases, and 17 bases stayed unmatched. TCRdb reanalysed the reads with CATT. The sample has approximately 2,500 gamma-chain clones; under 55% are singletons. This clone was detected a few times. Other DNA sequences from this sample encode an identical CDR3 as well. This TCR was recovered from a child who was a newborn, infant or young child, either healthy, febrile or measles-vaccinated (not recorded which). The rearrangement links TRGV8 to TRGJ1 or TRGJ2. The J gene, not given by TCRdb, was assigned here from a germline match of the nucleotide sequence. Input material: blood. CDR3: CATWDAITDIFKKLF. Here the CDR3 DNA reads TGTGCCACCTGGGATGCTATAACGGATATTTTTAAGAAACTCTTT.